The entry below describes one TCR beta chain. The data belong to a study of tumor-infiltrating lymphocytes in primary liver carcinoma. The template, around 520 ng total RNA, yielded TCR beta cDNA made with a constant-region primer. It was through three nested multiplex PCR rounds of slightly modified ARM-PCR that TCR beta libraries arose. The first two PCR rounds, roughly 10 cycles each, used TRBV1-TRBV30 forward primers and a C-beta reverse primer. In TCRdb, the multiplex PCR reads were re-called with MiXCR into one record per CDR3 protein. The table lists approximately 100,000 distinct CDR3 sequences, around two thirds of them singletons, with 9% to 15% in the top ten. Germline V gene sequence: CDR1 SGHAT, CDR2 FQNNGV. Trimming left V 8 bases short and J 2 bases short, with 21 bases between. The CDR3 covers 16 residues. For each extraction, RNA and DNA were obtained together from 20-30 mg of unsorted bulk tissue.

What was sequenced was liver tumor tissue from sampling region 2. The subset is: tumor region T2, inferior pole. The sequence was collected from a woman aged 55 to 70 with primary liver carcinoma and hepatitis B virus infection. The rearrangement joins TRBV11-2 to TRBJ2-5; the D gene is possibly TRBD2 (6 bases). CDR3 loop: CASGEQVGLTQETQYF. The CDR3 DNA reads as TGTGCCAGCGGCGAACAGGTTGGACTAACACAAGAGACCCAGTACTTC.